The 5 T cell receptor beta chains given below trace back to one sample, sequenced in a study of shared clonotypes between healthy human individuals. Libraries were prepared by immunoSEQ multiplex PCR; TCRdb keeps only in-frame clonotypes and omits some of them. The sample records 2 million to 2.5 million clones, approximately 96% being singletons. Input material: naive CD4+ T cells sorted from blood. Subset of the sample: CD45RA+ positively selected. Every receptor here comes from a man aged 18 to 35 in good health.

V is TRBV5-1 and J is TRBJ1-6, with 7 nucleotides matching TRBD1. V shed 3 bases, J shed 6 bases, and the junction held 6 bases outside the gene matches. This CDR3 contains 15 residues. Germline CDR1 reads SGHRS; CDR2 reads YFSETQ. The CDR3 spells CASSSGDSLNSPLHF. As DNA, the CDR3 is TGCGCCAGCAGCTCAGGGGACAGCCTTAATTCACCCCTCCACTTT.

The CDR3 DNA is TGTGCCAGCAGCCCTCCGGCGAGACAAAGTGGCTACACCTTC. Protein sequence: CASSPPARQSGYTF. The chain recombines TRBV5-4 with TRBJ1-2; no clear D. CDR1 and CDR2 (germline): SGHNT, YYREEE (reference sequence). The CDR3 is 14 residues long. V was clipped by 4 bases and J by 7 bases, with 17 bases between them.

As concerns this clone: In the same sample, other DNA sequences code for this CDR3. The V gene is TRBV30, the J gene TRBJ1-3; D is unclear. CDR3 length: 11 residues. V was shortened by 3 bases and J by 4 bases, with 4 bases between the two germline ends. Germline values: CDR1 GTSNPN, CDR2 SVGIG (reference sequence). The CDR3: CAWSGGNTIYF. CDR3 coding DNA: TGTGCCTGGAGCGGGGGAAACACCATATATTTT.

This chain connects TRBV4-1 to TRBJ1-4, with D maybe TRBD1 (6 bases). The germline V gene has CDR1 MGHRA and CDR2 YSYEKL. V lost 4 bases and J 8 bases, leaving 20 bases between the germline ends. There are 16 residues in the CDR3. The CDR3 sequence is CASSRFSGAPQEKLFF. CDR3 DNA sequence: TGCGCCAGCAGCCGCTTTTCGGGGGCTCCACAGGAAAAACTGTTTTTT.

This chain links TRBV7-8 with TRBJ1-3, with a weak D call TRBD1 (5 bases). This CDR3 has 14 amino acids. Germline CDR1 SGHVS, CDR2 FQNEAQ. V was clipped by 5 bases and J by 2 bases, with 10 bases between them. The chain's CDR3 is CASSPREAGNTIYF. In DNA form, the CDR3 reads TGTGCCAGCAGCCCCAGGGAAGCTGGAAACACCATATATTTT.